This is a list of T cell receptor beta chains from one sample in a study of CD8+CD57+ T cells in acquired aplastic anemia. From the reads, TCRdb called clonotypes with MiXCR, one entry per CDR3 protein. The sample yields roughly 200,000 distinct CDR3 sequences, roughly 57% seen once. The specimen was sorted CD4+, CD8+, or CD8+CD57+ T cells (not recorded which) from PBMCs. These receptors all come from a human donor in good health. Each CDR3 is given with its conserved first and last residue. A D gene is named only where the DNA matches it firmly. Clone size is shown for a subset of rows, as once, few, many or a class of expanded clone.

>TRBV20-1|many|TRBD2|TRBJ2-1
CSALGGGLAGSRDEQFF
TGCAGTGCCCTCGGAGGGGGACTAGCGGGAAGTCGGGATGAGCAGTTCTTC
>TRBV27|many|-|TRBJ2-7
CASRGLGSDEQYF
TGTGCCAGCAGGGGATTAGGGTCAGACGAGCAGTACTTC
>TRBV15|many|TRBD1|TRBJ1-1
CATSRDWGTGGNSEAFF
TGTGCCACCAGCAGAGATTGGGGAACAGGGGGCAACAGTGAAGCTTTCTTT
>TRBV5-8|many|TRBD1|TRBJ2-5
CASSLGFTGGGQETQYF
TGTGCCAGCAGCTTGGGTTTTACAGGGGGTGGCCAAGAGACCCAGTACTTC
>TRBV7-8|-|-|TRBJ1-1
CASSSDRGRKTEAFF
TGTGCCAGCAGCTCAGACCGGGGCAGGAAGACTGAAGCTTTCTTT
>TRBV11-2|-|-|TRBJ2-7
CASSPKPRTYRDEQYF
TGTGCCAGCAGCCCGAAGCCCCGGACTTACAGGGACGAGCAGTACTTC
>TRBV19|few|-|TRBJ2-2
CASSTLNGELFF
TGTGCCAGTAGTACGCTCAACGGGGAGCTGTTTTTT
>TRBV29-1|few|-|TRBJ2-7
CSVYGTHSYEQYF
TGCAGCGTGTACGGGACACACTCCTACGAGCAGTACTTC
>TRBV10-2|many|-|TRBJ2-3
CASSPGTSYDTQYF
TGCGCCAGCAGTCCCGGCACATCCTACGATACGCAGTATTTT
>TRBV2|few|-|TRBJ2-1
CASSRDPGGTYNEQFF
TGTGCCAGCTCGAGGGACCCCGGGGGAACTTACAATGAGCAGTTCTTC
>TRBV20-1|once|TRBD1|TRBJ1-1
CSAYAGGTTEAFF
TGCAGTGCTTATGCAGGGGGGACCACTGAAGCTTTCTTT
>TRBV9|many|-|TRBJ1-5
CASRSGGGIQPQHF
TGTGCCAGCAGGTCAGGAGGAGGAATTCAGCCCCAGCATTTT
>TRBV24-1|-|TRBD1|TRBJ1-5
CATSGKGANQPQHF
TGTGCCACCAGTGGTAAGGGGGCTAATCAGCCCCAGCATTTT
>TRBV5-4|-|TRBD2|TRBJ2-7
CASSGGSTYEQYF
TGTGCCAGTAGCGGGGGGTCGACCTACGAGCAGTACTTC
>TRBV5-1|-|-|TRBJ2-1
CASKAQGGQYNEQFF
TGCGCCAGCAAAGCCCAGGGGGGGCAGTACAATGAGCAGTTCTTC
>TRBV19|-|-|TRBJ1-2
CASSMPAASTYGYTF
TGTGCCAGTAGTATGCCGGCAGCATCTACATATGGCTACACCTTC
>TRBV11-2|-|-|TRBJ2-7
CASSLPLETANYEQYF
TGTGCCAGCAGCTTACCTCTTGAGACTGCCAACTACGAGCAGTACTTC